Below are 15 T cell receptor beta chains sequenced from a single sample in a study of graft-versus-host responses after intestinal transplantation. The protocol was immunoSEQ multiplex PCR, while the TCRdb copy is restricted to in-frame clones and leaves out a portion. This repertoire shows about 97,000 clones, roughly 90% found once; its top ten account for 15% to 20%. The sample was PBMCs, taken just under 460 days after intestinal transplant. The receptors here all came from a human patient who received an intestinal transplant, so some T cells may come from the graft donor.

The V and J genes are TRBV5-4 and TRBJ2-7, with TRBD1 matching over 7 bases. J lost 13 bases, V lost 5 bases, and 18 bases had no gene match. CDR3 size: 14 residues. Germline loops: CDR1 SGHNT, CDR2 YYREEE (reference sequence). CDR3 sequence reads: CASSFETWDSLLYF. The DNA of the CDR3 is TGTGCCAGCAGTTTTGAAACCTGGGACAGTCTACTCTACTTC.

Concerning this clone: One junction end does not reproduce the germline sequence, and a read error may be involved. J is TRBJ2-3 and V is TRBV29-1; 7 bases agree with TRBD1. CDR1 and CDR2 (germline): SQVTM, ANQGSEA. This CDR3 is 14 amino acids long. This chain's CDR3 is CSVEGGRAVDTQYF. The CDR3 coding sequence is TGCAGCGTGGAAGGGGGCCGGGCGGTTGATACGCAGTATTTT.

This clone was detected only a few times. The rearrangement links TRBV4-2 to TRBJ1-5, with 9 bases lining up with TRBD1. This CDR3 region has 16 residues. Germline CDR1 LGHNA, CDR2 YNFKEQ. Trimming at V came to 4 bases and at J to 1 base, leaving 5 bases not matched to a gene. The CDR3 protein is CASSPGQGKSNQPQHF. The CDR3 nucleotides are TGTGCCAGCAGCCCGGGACAGGGTAAGAGCAATCAGCCCCAGCATTTT.

The chain joins TRBV4-1 to TRBJ1-1, with TRBD1 matching 7 bases. V gave up 0 bases and J gave up 7 bases; unmatched junction bases: 20. CDR1 and CDR2 from the germline V gene are MGHRA and YSYEKL. This CDR3 region has 19 residues. The CDR3 reads CASSQDLTGSRGKSGEAFF. The CDR3 nucleotides read TGCGCCAGCAGCCAAGACCTAACGGGGTCCAGGGGGAAATCGGGTGAAGCTTTCTTT.

V is TRBV7-2 and J is TRBJ2-6; 8 nucleotides line up with TRBD1. The germline V gene has CDR1 SGHTA and CDR2 FQGNSA. The CDR3 spans 16 residues. Trimming took 5 bases from V and 0 from J; bases not matched to a gene: 3. The CDR3 loop is CASSPGGRSGANVLTF. The CDR3 DNA follows: TGTGCCAGCAGCCCAGGGGGCCGCTCTGGGGCCAACGTCCTGACTTTC.

The chain has TRBV9 and TRBJ1-6; no clear D. Trimming removed 2 bases at V and 4 bases at J, with 7 bases between. Looked up from germline, CDR1 is SGDLS and CDR2 is YYNGEE. The CDR3 runs 14 residues. This CDR3 reads CASSVRRYNSPLHF. The CDR3, as DNA: TGTGCCAGCAGCGTGCGGAGATATAATTCACCCCTCCACTTT.

This chain uses TRBV10-3 with TRBJ2-3; D is perhaps TRBD2 (6 bases). Trimming took 0 bases from V and 4 from J, leaving 8 bases between them. Germline values: CDR1 ENHRY, CDR2 SYGVKD. The length of the CDR3 is 14 residues. The CDR3 reads CAISESGGSDTQYF. The CDR3 DNA reads TGTGCCATCAGTGAGTCGGGGGGATCAGATACGCAGTATTTT.

The V gene is TRBV7-8, the J gene TRBJ1-1, with 10 bases fitting TRBD1. V lost 5 bases and J lost 3; bases outside the gene matches: 12. The CDR3 is 17 amino acids. CDR1 and CDR2 from the germline V gene are SGHVS and FQNEAQ. The CDR3 is CASSDNRDRGRDTEAFF. Here the CDR3 DNA reads TGTGCCAGCAGCGACAACCGGGACAGGGGAAGGGACACTGAAGCTTTCTTT.

In its sample, this clone was seen once. The rearrangement joins TRBV13 to TRBJ1-1, with TRBD1 matching over 7 bases. In germline, CDR1 is PRHDT, CDR2 FYEKMQ (reference sequence). The ends lost 2 bases at V and 4 bases at J; junction bases unmatched: 1. The length of the CDR3 is 13 residues. The CDR3 DNA sequence: TGTGCCAGCAGCTTACAGGGGGGCACTGAAGCTTTCTTT. Its translation is CASSLQGGTEAFF.

The rearrangement joins TRBV10-3 to TRBJ1-2; D may be TRBD1 (6 bases). From germline, CDR1 is ENHRY and CDR2 SYGVKD. V shed 4 bases and J shed 8 bases, with 17 bases lying between them. This CDR3 has 14 residues. The CDR3 region has the DNA TGTGCCATCAGTGTCCCTACAGGGTCGGGAGGCTACACCTTC. It yields the protein CAISVPTGSGGYTF.

This chain connects TRBV19 to TRBJ1-3; no clear D. The CDR3 length is 14 residues. Trimming pared 2 bases from V and 0 bases from J, leaving 5 bases between. The germline gives CDR1 LNHDA, CDR2 SQIVND (reference sequence). The chain's CDR3 is CASSITDSGNTIYF. CDR3 bases: TGTGCCAGTAGTATAACAGACTCTGGAAACACCATATATTTT.

The chain couples TRBV2 to TRBJ2-5; 10 bases match TRBD2. The trim removed 8 bases at V and 3 bases at J, leaving 3 bases unmatched. The CDR3 contains 13 residues. Germline CDR1 SNHLY, CDR2 FYNNEI. The CDR3 region is CASLGLAEETQYF. The DNA for the CDR3 is TGTGCCAGCCTAGGACTAGCGGAAGAGACCCAGTACTTC.

The V call is TRBV29-1, the J call TRBJ2-6, with D tentatively TRBD1 or TRBD2 (6 bases each). The CDR3 totals 16 residues. The ends were cut back, 5 bases at V and 0 bases at J, with 14 bases in the middle. Germline values: CDR1 SQVTM, CDR2 ANQGSEA. DNA for the CDR3: TGCAGCGTTTTGGGGGGCCCGAGCTCTGGGGCCAACGTCCTGACTTTC. This translates into CSVLGGPSSGANVLTF.

The rearrangement joins TRBV6-1 to TRBJ1-2; TRBD1 matches at 8 bases. Germline values: CDR1 MNHNS, CDR2 SASEGT. V was clipped by 4 bases and J by 8 bases; unmatched bases: 3. This CDR3 spans 12 amino acids. CDR3 sequence: CASSGTGQGYTF. In DNA, the CDR3 is TGTGCCAGCAGTGGGACAGGGCAGGGCTACACCTTC.

This chain links TRBV27 with TRBJ2-4; D is ambiguous. Trimming removed 6 bases at V and 0 bases at J, with 27 bases between. The CDR3 runs to 20 residues. Germline values: CDR1 MNHEY, CDR2 SMNVEV (reference sequence). CDR3 sequence (DNA): TGTGCCAGCAGCCCTCGGTCGGGTTCGGCGGCGGACCTAGCCAAAAACATTCAGTACTTC. This encodes CASSPRSGSAADLAKNIQYF.